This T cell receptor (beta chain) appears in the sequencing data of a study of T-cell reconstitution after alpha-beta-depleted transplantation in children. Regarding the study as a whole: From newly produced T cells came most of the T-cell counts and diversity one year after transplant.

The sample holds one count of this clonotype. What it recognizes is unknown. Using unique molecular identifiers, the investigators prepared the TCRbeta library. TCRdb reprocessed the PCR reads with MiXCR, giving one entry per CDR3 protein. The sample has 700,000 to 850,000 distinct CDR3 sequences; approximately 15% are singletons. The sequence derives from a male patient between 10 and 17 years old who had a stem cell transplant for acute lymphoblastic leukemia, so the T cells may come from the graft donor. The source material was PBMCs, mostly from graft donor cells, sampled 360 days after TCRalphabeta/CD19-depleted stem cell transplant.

CDR3 loop: CASSFSLRTLNEQFF. The CDR3 region has the DNA TGTGCCAGCAGTTTTAGTCTCCGTACCCTCAATGAGCAGTTCTTC. This chain links TRBV6-2 or TRBV6-3 with TRBJ2-1; D is uncertain. With 4 bases removed from V and 6 bases from J, the gap between germline ends came to 16 bases. Germline CDR1 is MNHEY and CDR2 is SVGEGT. This CDR3 region has 15 residues.